The clone carrying this TCR beta chain appeared a few times. Antigen specificity is unknown. Germline V gene sequence: CDR1 SGDLS, CDR2 YYNGEE. V was pared by 3 bases and J by 1 base, with 6 bases of the junction left unmatched. The CDR3 loop spans 15 amino acids. The data were taken from a study of T-cell memory formation after mild COVID-19. Study-wide background: TCR clusters were mostly donor specific. Study findings and constraints: Several responding clones turned up in pre-infection memory, indicating that cross-reactive memory may have taken part. Whether second-wave clones peaking at day 37 were SARS-CoV-2 specific went unconfirmed. The main location of contracting CD4+ clones was CM and EM, and that of contracting CD8+ clones was EMRA.

TCRdb analysed the 5' RACE reads with MiXCR anew, one entry per CDR3 protein. The sample contains approximately 260,000 distinct CDR3 sequences, 15% to 20% of which appear only once. The TCR sequence derives from a young man who had mild COVID-19 (a few samples of this study predate the infection). Cell type and time point are not known. The chain has TRBV9 and TRBJ2-5, with 7 bases identical to TRBD1. Sample: PBMCs or a T cell subset sorted from them (not recorded which). CDR3: CASSGPGTVQETQYF. CDR3 bases: TGTGCCAGCAGCGGCCCGGGGACAGTCCAAGAGACCCAGTACTTC.